A selection of T cell receptor beta chains follows, all from one sample in a study of T-cell reconstitution after alpha-beta-depleted transplantation in children. TCRdb re-derived calls from the PCR reads in MiXCR, one entry per CDR3 protein. The data hold about 440,000 distinct CDR3 sequences, with around two fifths observed a single time. Sequenced here: PBMCs, sampled before TCRalphabeta/CD19-depleted stem cell transplant. The receptors here all came from a girl aged 2-10 years with aplastic anemia, due to receive a stem cell transplant. The CDR3 runs from the conserved cysteine through the conserved F or W. Fields, in order: D gene, V gene, J gene, clone size, CDR3 protein, CDR3 DNA. D genes are given only for firm matches. Not all rows give a size; the values are once, few, many and, for expanded clones, a class.

>TRBD2|TRBV7-3|TRBJ2-3|-
CASSPYVGPGGRTDTQYF
TGTGCCAGCAGCCCCTATGTGGGACCGGGGGGTCGCACAGATACGCAGTATTTT
>-|TRBV6-1|TRBJ1-5|-
CATMTGGRPNQPQHF
TGTGCCACCATGACCGGGGGGAGACCCAATCAGCCCCAGCATTTT
>-|TRBV7-6|TRBJ2-3|few
CASSLGSGIVGDTQYF
TGTGCCAGCAGCTTGGGGTCGGGAATAGTCGGAGATACGCAGTATTTT
>-|TRBV10-3|TRBJ2-3|-
CAISEPPGRRGYTDTQYF
TGTGCCATCAGTGAGCCGCCAGGCCGGAGGGGATACACAGATACGCAGTATTTT
>-|TRBV25-1|TRBJ2-6|many
CASRATGEGGANVLTF
TGTGCCAGCAGAGCTACAGGGGAGGGTGGGGCCAACGTCCTGACTTTC
>TRBD2|TRBV20-1|TRBJ2-1|-
CSAGTGTSGEVQFF
TGCAGTGCAGGAACCGGGACTAGCGGGGAGGTGCAGTTCTTC
>-|TRBV18|TRBJ2-7|-
CASSGGNTDEQYF
TGTGCCAGCTCAGGCGGAAATACAGATGAGCAGTACTTC
>-|TRBV6-2/TRBV6-3|TRBJ1-1|-
CASSYGGEARHTEAFF
TGTGCCAGCAGTTACGGGGGCGAAGCTAGACACACTGAAGCTTTCTTT
>TRBD2|TRBV2|TRBJ2-1|-
CASSVIVGGSSYNEQFF
TGTGCCAGCAGTGTTATTGTGGGCGGGAGCTCCTACAATGAGCAGTTCTTC
>-|TRBV20-1|TRBJ2-7|few
CSARGPRTDSSYEQYF
TGCAGTGCTAGAGGTCCCCGGACAGATAGCTCCTACGAGCAGTACTTC
>-|TRBV6-1|TRBJ2-7|-
CASSPEGRRTYEQYF
TGTGCCAGTAGCCCCGAGGGGAGAAGGACCTACGAGCAGTACTTC
>-|TRBV29-1|TRBJ2-5|few
CSVWKGPKETQYF
TGCAGCGTTTGGAAAGGGCCTAAAGAGACCCAGTACTTC
>TRBD1|TRBV12-3/TRBV12-4|TRBJ2-1|few
CASTAHSRDRDRNEQFF
TGTGCCAGCACCGCCCACTCCCGGGACAGGGACCGAAATGAGCAGTTCTTC
>-|TRBV9|TRBJ2-1|many
CASSVELTAEYNEQFF
TGTGCCAGCAGCGTAGAATTAACAGCCGAATACAATGAGCAGTTCTTC
>-|TRBV15|TRBJ2-4|-
CATSRDMGSEKNIQYF
TGTGCCACCAGCAGAGATATGGGTAGCGAAAAAAACATTCAGTACTTC
>TRBD2|TRBV9|TRBJ2-1|-
CASGLSGGAGEQFF
TGTGCCAGTGGACTTAGCGGGGGGGCAGGTGAGCAGTTCTTC
>-|TRBV11-1|TRBJ2-7|-
CASSFGREGEQYF
TGTGCCAGCAGCTTTGGCAGGGAAGGCGAGCAGTACTTC
>TRBD1|TRBV29-1|TRBJ1-5|many
CSVGDRVNQPQHF
TGCAGCGTTGGGGACAGGGTAAATCAGCCCCAGCATTTT
>-|TRBV20-1|TRBJ2-7|many
CSAGSGWSYEQYF
TGCAGTGCTGGATCCGGGTGGTCCTACGAGCAGTACTTC
>TRBD2|TRBV6-1|TRBJ2-5|-
CASSGASGSVSGTQYF
TGTGCCAGCAGTGGGGCTAGCGGGAGTGTTAGCGGGACCCAGTACTTC
>-|TRBV6-5|TRBJ1-1|-
CASSYSEVGTEAFF
TGTGCCAGCAGTTACTCGGAGGTGGGCACTGAAGCTTTCTTT
>TRBD1|TRBV5-1|TRBJ1-2|many
CASSSTGDNYGYTF
TGCGCCAGCAGCTCCACAGGGGACAACTATGGCTACACCTTC
>TRBD2|TRBV5-1|TRBJ2-1|-
CASSLGAGGTNFF
TGCGCCAGCAGCTTAGGTGCGGGAGGGACGAACTTCTTC
>TRBD1|TRBV20-1|TRBJ2-3|-
CSAQDRGTDTQYF
TGCAGTGCTCAGGACAGGGGGACAGATACGCAGTATTTT
>-|TRBV4-2|TRBJ2-7|-
CASSQEKRALYEQYF
TGTGCCAGCAGCCAAGAGAAGCGGGCGCTCTACGAGCAGTACTTC
>TRBD2|TRBV7-9|TRBJ2-3|many
CASSGLAGAPGDTQYF
TGTGCCAGCTCGGGGCTAGCGGGAGCGCCGGGAGATACGCAGTATTTT
>-|TRBV5-1|TRBJ2-1|-
CASSLVGSVIRGQFF
TGCGCCAGCAGCTTGGTTGGGTCAGTGATTCGTGGGCAGTTCTTC
>-|TRBV6-1|TRBJ1-1|-
CASSEVTAGNTEAFF
TGTGCCAGCAGTGAAGTGACGGCAGGGAACACTGAAGCTTTCTTT
>-|TRBV14|TRBJ2-7|few
CASSPPGPSYEQYF
TGTGCCAGCAGCCCTCCCGGACCCAGCTACGAGCAGTACTTC
>TRBD1|TRBV18|TRBJ2-7|-
CASSPIQGGNEQYF
TGTGCCAGCTCACCAATACAGGGGGGCAACGAGCAGTACTTC
>-|TRBV20-1|TRBJ2-5|-
CSARPSAGRETQYF
TGCAGTGCTAGACCCTCCGCAGGGAGGGAGACCCAGTACTTC
>-|TRBV5-5|TRBJ2-7|-
CASNPDAGAGEQYF
TGTGCCAGCAACCCTGACGCAGGGGCCGGCGAGCAGTACTTC
>-|TRBV9|TRBJ2-1|-
CASSVGASDLHEQFF
TGTGCCAGCAGCGTAGGGGCTAGCGATCTCCATGAGCAGTTCTTC
>TRBD2|TRBV15|TRBJ2-1|-
CATMDRGGSYNEQFF
TGTGCCACCATGGACCGGGGGGGCTCCTACAATGAGCAGTTCTTC
>-|TRBV14|TRBJ1-1|-
CASSQELGVTEAFF
TGTGCCAGCAGCCAAGAGTTGGGGGTTACTGAAGCTTTCTTT
>-|TRBV29-1|TRBJ2-2|-
CSVEGQNTGELFF
TGCAGCGTTGAAGGACAGAACACCGGGGAGCTGTTTTTT
>-|TRBV10-3|TRBJ2-7|-
CAIREQGHEQYF
TGTGCCATCAGGGAACAGGGCCACGAGCAGTACTTC
>-|TRBV4-2|TRBJ2-5|-
CASSLDVTETQYF
TGTGCCAGCAGCCTAGACGTAACAGAGACCCAGTACTTC
>TRBD2|TRBV2|TRBJ2-1|few
CASSFGTSDHEQFF
TGTGCCAGCAGCTTCGGGACTAGCGACCATGAGCAGTTCTTC
>-|TRBV7-9|TRBJ1-1|many
CASSLAGAWEAFF
TGTGCCAGCAGCTTAGCGGGGGCTTGGGAAGCTTTCTTT
>-|TRBV5-6|TRBJ2-3|few
CASSLVSAVPPDTQYF
TGTGCCAGCAGCTTGGTGTCAGCGGTGCCGCCCGATACGCAGTATTTT
>TRBD1|TRBV28|TRBJ2-7|few
CASNTSPDRVIPTYEQYF
TGTGCCAGCAATACCTCACCGGACAGGGTGATCCCTACCTACGAGCAGTACTTC
>-|TRBV11-2|TRBJ1-2|-
CASSLDGSVGGYTF
TGTGCCAGCAGCTTAGATGGGTCGGTAGGTGGCTACACCTTC
>-|TRBV6-5|TRBJ1-4|-
CASSYGAGFEKLFF
TGTGCCAGCAGTTACGGGGCAGGCTTTGAAAAACTGTTTTTT
>TRBD2|TRBV7-9|TRBJ2-1|many
CASSTTSGGNYNEQFF
TGTGCCAGCAGCACCACTAGCGGGGGGAATTACAATGAGCAGTTCTTC
>-|TRBV6-1|TRBJ2-7|-
CASSAGYRPYEQYF
TGTGCCAGCAGTGCGGGGTATAGGCCCTACGAGCAGTACTTC
>-|TRBV27|TRBJ2-7|-
CASGLDADRPSYEQYF
TGTGCCAGCGGACTGGATGCGGACAGACCAAGTTACGAGCAGTACTTC
>-|TRBV20-1|TRBJ2-5|many
CSARGAGAGETQYF
TGCAGTGCTAGGGGGGCGGGAGCCGGGGAGACCCAGTACTTC
>-|TRBV7-2|TRBJ1-5|-
CASSLAGWTEPNQPQHF
TGTGCCAGCAGCTTAGCGGGGTGGACGGAACCCAATCAGCCCCAGCATTTT
>-|TRBV12-3/TRBV12-4|TRBJ1-2|few
CASSLSPGFGYTF
TGTGCCAGCAGTTTAAGCCCAGGGTTTGGCTACACCTTC
>-|TRBV9|TRBJ2-2|many
CASSPREGYTGELFF
TGTGCCAGCAGCCCCAGAGAGGGGTACACCGGGGAGCTGTTTTTT
>TRBD1|TRBV7-3|TRBJ1-6|-
CASSLLGQGEGSPLHF
TGTGCCAGCAGCTTACTCGGACAGGGGGAAGGTTCACCCCTCCACTTT
>-|TRBV29-1|TRBJ1-3|many
CSVEGDGSGNTIYF
TGCAGCGTTGAGGGTGACGGCTCTGGAAACACCATATATTTT
>-|TRBV7-3|TRBJ2-2|few
CASSLNRRGSNTGELFF
TGTGCCAGCAGCTTAAATCGCCGGGGGTCGAACACCGGGGAGCTGTTTTTT
>-|TRBV5-1|TRBJ2-5|many
CASSPGRAFQETQYF
TGCGCCAGCAGCCCGGGACGGGCCTTCCAAGAGACCCAGTACTTC
>-|TRBV20-1|TRBJ1-1|few
CSAQVGDTEAFF
TGCAGTGCCCAGGTGGGGGACACTGAAGCTTTCTTT
>-|TRBV28|TRBJ2-1|-
CASSKGRRRDGEQFF
TGTGCCAGCAGTAAGGGACGACGGCGGGACGGTGAGCAGTTCTTC
>TRBD2|TRBV7-2|TRBJ2-7|few
CASSQVSSGPYEQYF
TGTGCCAGCAGTCAGGTCTCTAGCGGGCCCTACGAGCAGTACTTC